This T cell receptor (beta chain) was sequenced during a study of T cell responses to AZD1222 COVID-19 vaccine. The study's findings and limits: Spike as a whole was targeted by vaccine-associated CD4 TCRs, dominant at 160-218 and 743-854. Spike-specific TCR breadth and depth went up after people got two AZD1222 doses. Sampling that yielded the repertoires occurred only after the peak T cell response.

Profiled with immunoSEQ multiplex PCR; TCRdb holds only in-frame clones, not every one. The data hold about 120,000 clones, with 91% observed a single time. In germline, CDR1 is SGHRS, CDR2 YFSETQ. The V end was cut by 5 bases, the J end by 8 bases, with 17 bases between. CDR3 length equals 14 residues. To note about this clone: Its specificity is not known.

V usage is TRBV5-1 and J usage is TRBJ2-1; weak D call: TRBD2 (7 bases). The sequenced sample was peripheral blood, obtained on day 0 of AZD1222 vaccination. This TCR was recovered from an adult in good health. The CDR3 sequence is CASSTGGQVDEQFF. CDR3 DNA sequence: TGCGCCAGCAGTACGGGGGGCCAGGTCGATGAGCAGTTCTTC. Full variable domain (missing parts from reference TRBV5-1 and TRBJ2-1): KAGVTQTPRYLIKTRGQQVTLSCSPISGHRSVSWYQQTPGQGLQFLFEYFSETQRNKGNFPGRFSGRQFSNSRSEMNVSTLELGDSALYLCASSTGGQVDEQFFGPGTRLTVL.